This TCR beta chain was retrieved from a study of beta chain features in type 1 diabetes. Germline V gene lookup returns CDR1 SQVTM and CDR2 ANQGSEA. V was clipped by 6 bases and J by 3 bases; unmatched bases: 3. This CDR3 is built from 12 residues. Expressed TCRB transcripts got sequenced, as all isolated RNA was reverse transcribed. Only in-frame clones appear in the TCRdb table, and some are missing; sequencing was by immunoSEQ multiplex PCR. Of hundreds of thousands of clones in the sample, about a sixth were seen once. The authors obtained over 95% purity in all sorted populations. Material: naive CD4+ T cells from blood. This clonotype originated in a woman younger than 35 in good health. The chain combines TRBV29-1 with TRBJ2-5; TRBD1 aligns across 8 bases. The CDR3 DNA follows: TGCAGCGTGGTACAGGGGGAAGAGACCCAGTACTTC. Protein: CSVVQGEETQYF.